This T cell receptor beta chain was sequenced during a study of blood T cell repertoires in COVID-19 (dated by TCRdb to between 2020 and 2021). Concerning the study at large: Samples from collaborators originated in the United States, Italy and Spain and spanned both the acute and convalescent phases of COVID-19. Where available, HLA class I and class II types were taken from metadata supplied by the sample provider and were not determined by assay-based typing. The samples were drawn from the first 160 participants of the ongoing ImmuneRACE study and from 1,254 subjects provided by 6 global collaborators. The dataset comprised deeply sampled blood TCRbeta repertoires from subjects exposed to, actively infected with, or recovered from COVID-19. A freely available public database, intended as a resource for researchers studying the immune response to SARS-CoV-2, is where the repertoires were released. The material from the prospective study consisted of cDNA or gDNA derived from T cells, B-cell-depleted T cells, or PBMCs. A de-identified subject ID, COVID-19 status, age in years and sex were almost always included in the sample metadata.

With respect to this clone: Its target antigen remains unknown. Per-base quality was not reported, and no clone a single base away is much larger than it.

The collaborating institutions used their own protocols to collect whole blood in K2EDTA tubes. For TCRbeta analysis, collaborator samples were shipped as frozen whole blood, as isolated PBMCs, or as DNA extracted from either sample type. TCRbeta CDR3 regions were amplified from genomic DNA by means of the immunoSEQ Assay, a bias-controlled multiplex PCR. Processing in the source paper ran as follows. Within the assay, amplification of reference gene primers was used to estimate how many nucleated cells each sample contained. Sequence reads were collapsed and filtered to measure the absolute abundance of every unique TCRbeta CDR3 rearrangement. For each sample, productive Simpson clonality was calculated as the square root of Simpson's diversity index across productive rearrangements. TCRdb obtained this table from immuneACCESS and retained in-frame rearrangements with V and J assigned. These tables miss some clones; where compared with another copy, unresolved V genes account for less than half of the shortfall, and the remainder is unexplained. That table is the source of V, J and clone size, and D and trimming were worked out from the DNA. This sample gives a few hundred thousand clones in total; 70% to 90% of them show up just once. The top ten clones comprise roughly 2.5% of the sample.

Broader findings and caveats from the paper: The amount of clinical and demographic metadata varied by source and participant and was provided uncurated.

The clonotype originates from a woman in her fifties or sixties with acute or convalescent COVID-19. The material sequenced was peripheral blood.

The DNA sequence is TGCGCCAGCAGCGACCTAGCGGGAGGGCTGGAGACCCAGTACTTC. It translates to CASSDLAGGLETQYF. The chain uses TRBV5-1 and TRBJ2-5, and 12 bases in between align with TRBD2. The CDR3 has 15 amino acids, counting the end cysteine and phenylalanine. CDR3 DNA is the only sequence kept; it has 45 bases, read in frame from the first base. Trimming removed 4 bases from V and 5 bases from J; the gene matches leave 6 bases unexplained. The germline V gene sets CDR1 to SGHRS and CDR2 to YFSETQ.